This TCR beta chain was captured in a study of blood T cell repertoires in COVID-19. This CDR3 contains 16 residues. V was cut by 0 bases and J by 0 bases, with 11 bases left in between. Germline values: CDR1 LGHDT, CDR2 YNNKEL (reference sequence). Clones were sequenced by immunoSEQ multiplex PCR, and TCRdb holds only the in-frame ones, with some missing. The sample consists of under 200,000 clones, 70% to 90% of them appearing once. The TCR was taken from a man aged 40-50 years with acute or convalescent COVID-19. Material for sequencing was peripheral blood. This chain connects TRBV3-1 (or the pseudogene TRBV3-2) to TRBJ1-1; no clear D. The CDR3 region has the DNA TGTGCCAGCAGCCAAGAGGCCCAGAGGTTGAACACTGAAGCTTTCTTT. Its protein product is CASSQEAQRLNTEAFF.